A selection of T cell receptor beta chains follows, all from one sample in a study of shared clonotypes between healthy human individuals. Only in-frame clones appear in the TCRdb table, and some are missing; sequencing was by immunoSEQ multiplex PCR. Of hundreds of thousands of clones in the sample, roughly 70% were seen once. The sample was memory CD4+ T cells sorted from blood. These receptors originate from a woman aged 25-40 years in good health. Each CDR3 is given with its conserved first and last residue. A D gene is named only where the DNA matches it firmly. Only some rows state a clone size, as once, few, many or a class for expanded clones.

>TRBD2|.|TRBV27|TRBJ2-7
CASSLLAGGREQYF
TGTGCCAGCAGTCTACTAGCGGGAGGGCGCGAGCAGTACTTC
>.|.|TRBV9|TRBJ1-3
CARGGNTIYF
TGTGCCAGAGGAGGAAACACCATATATTTT
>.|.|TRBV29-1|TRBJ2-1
CSASQPRQHYNEQFF
TGCAGCGCTAGTCAACCTAGACAGCATTACAATGAGCAGTTCTTC
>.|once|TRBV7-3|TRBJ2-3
CASRTTDTQYF
TGTGCCAGCAGGACTACAGATACGCAGTATTTT
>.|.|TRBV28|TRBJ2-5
CASSLRGGMETQYF
TGTGCCAGCAGTTTACGCGGGGGCATGGAGACCCAGTACTTC
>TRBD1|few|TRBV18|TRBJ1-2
CASSPPGTDGYTF
TGTGCCAGCTCACCACCCGGGACAGATGGCTACACCTTC
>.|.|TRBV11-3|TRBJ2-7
CASKLNQGSYEQYF
TGTGCCAGCAAACTTAATCAGGGTTCTTACGAGCAGTACTTC
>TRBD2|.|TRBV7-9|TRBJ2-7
CASQAGVYEQYF
TGTGCCAGCCAGGCGGGAGTCTACGAGCAGTACTTC
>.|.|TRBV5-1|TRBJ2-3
CASSLGTRTPDTQYF
TGCGCCAGCAGCTTGGGGACCAGGACCCCCGATACGCAGTATTTT
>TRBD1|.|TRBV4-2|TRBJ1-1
CASSRTGVDEAFF
TGTGCCAGCAGCCGGACAGGGGTTGATGAAGCTTTCTTT
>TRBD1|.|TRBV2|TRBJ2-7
CASSGTGGYEQYF
TGTGCCAGCAGTGGAACAGGGGGCTACGAGCAGTACTTC
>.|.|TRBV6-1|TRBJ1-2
CASSESAAANYGYTF
TGTGCCAGCAGTGAAAGCGCAGCAGCTAACTATGGCTACACCTTC
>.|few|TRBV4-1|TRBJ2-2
CASSHQMRAGGGELFF
TGCGCCAGCAGCCATCAGATGAGGGCAGGAGGGGGGGAGCTGTTTTTT
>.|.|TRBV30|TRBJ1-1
CAWSEERRAFF
TGTGCCTGGAGTGAAGAAAGGCGGGCTTTCTTT